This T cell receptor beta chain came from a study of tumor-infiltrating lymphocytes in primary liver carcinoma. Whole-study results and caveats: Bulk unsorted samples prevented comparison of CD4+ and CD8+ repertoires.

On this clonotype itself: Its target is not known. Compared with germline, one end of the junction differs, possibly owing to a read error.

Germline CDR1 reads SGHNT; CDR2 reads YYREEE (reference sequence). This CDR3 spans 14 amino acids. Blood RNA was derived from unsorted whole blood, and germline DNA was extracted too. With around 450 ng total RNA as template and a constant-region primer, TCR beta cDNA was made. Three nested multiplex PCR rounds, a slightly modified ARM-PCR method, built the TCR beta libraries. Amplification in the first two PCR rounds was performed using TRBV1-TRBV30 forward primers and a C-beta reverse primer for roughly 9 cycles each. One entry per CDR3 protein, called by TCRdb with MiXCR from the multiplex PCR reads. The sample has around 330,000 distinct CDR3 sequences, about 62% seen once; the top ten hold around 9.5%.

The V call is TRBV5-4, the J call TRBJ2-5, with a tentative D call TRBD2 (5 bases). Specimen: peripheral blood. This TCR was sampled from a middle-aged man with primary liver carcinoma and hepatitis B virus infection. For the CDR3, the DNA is TGTGCCAGCAGCTTGGCAGGAGGCCAAGAGATCCAGTACTTC. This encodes CASSLAGGQEIQYF.